The present T cell receptor beta chain was sequenced within a study of T cells in localized non-small cell lung cancer. General study results and limits: Out of the top 100 tumor clones, a median approximately 50 were seen in adjacent lung.

The uninvolved lung lay at least 2 cm from the tumor margin and lacked atypia. TCRdb keeps only in-frame clones here, not all; method: immunoSEQ multiplex PCR. The sample lists some 2,000 clones; about 24% were seen once. The CDR3 length is 14 residues. Germline values: CDR1 SGHNT, CDR2 YENEEA. V gave up 2 bases and J gave up 7 bases; unmatched junction bases: 3. By share, this clone counts as medium-sized (0.01 to 0.1%). No antigen is known for it. The sample consisted of normal lung tissue next to the tumor, taken before any cancer treatment. The source is a male donor at least 60 years old with stage I lung adenocarcinoma. The rearrangement joins TRBV11-3 to TRBJ1-4, with TRBD1 identical over 8 bases. The CDR3 DNA follows: TGTGCCAGCAGCTTACAGGGGGCGGTTGAAAAACTGTTTTTT. The encoded protein is CASSLQGAVEKLFF. Using reference TRBV11-3 and TRBJ1-4 for the parts outside the CDR3, the full variable domain is EAGVVQSPRYKIIEKKQPVAFWCNPISGHNTLYWYLQNLGQGPELLIRYENEEAVDDSQLPKDRFSAERLKGVDSTLKIQPAELGDSAVYLCASSLQGAVEKLFFGSGTQLSVL.